This T cell receptor (beta chain) is drawn from a study of blood T cell repertoires in COVID-19. About the study: Samples representing acute and convalescent COVID-19 were sourced from the United States, Italy and Spain. The analysed material was cDNA or gDNA that came from T cells, B-cell-depleted T cells, or PBMCs.

In the authors' methods: The authors estimated nucleated cell counts from reference gene primer amplification. Sequenced by immunoSEQ multiplex PCR; TCRdb stores in-frame clones only, minus some. For V, J and clone size, that table is used; D and trimming come from the DNA. The data show fewer than 90,000 clones, roughly nine tenths seen once. V shed 6 bases and J 0 bases; nucleotides not matched to a gene: 10. CDR1 is WSHSY and CDR2 is SAAADI in the germline V gene. The CDR3 loop spans 16 amino acids. Sequenced material: peripheral blood. The J gene is TRBJ1-1, the V gene TRBV10-2, with 7 positions matching TRBD1. The sequence came from a man between 50 and 59 years old with active or convalescent COVID-19. The CDR3, as DNA: TGCGCCAGCAGCGACAGGGCTCCTTCCATGAACACTGAAGCTTTCTTT. Amino acids: CASSDRAPSMNTEAFF.